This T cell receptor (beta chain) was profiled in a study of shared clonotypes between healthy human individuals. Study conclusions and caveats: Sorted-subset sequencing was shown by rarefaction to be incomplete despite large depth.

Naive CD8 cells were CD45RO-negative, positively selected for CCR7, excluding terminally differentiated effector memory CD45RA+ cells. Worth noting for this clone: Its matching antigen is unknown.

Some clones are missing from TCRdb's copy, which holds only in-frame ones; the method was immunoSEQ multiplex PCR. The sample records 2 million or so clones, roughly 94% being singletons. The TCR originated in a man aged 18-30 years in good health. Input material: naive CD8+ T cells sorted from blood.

The CDR3 region has the DNA TGCGCCAGCAGCCAATTAGCGGGAGGGCCCTACGAGCAGTACTTC. Translating gives CASSQLAGGPYEQYF. The chain joins TRBV4-3 to TRBJ2-7, with TRBD2 matching 11 bases. The length of the CDR3 is 15 residues. Germline CDR1 is LGHNA and CDR2 is YSLEER. Germline trimming cut 2 bases from V and 2 bases from J; bases unmatched to any gene: 2.